This T cell receptor beta chain was profiled in a study of post-analysis software for immune sequencing data. Findings and caveats of the study: Comparison of patients with controls showed a handful of TRBV segments more frequent in patients, TRBV5-6, TRBV5-1 and TRBV20-1 among them.

cDNA libraries for TCR beta contained unique molecular identifiers. Via MiXCR, TCRdb re-called the PCR reads, giving one row per CDR3 protein. This table holds about 570,000 distinct CDR3 sequences, around 34% found once. CDR3 length: 14 residues. Germline assignment: CDR1 ENHRY and CDR2 SYGVKD. The ends were cut back, 2 bases at V and 1 base at J, with 8 bases in the middle. Note on this clonotype: Its antigen is not identified.

Sequencing was done on a sample of blood. The V call is TRBV10-3, the J call TRBJ1-2; no definite D call. This TCR was sampled from a girl under 18 with multiple sclerosis. In DNA form, the CDR3 reads TGTGCCATCAGTGAGGGTGACCTTAACTATGGCTACACCTTC. Its translation: CAISEGDLNYGYTF.